The rows below give T cell receptor beta chains drawn from one sample of a study of T cells after yellow fever vaccination. TCRdb re-called the 5' RACE reads through MiXCR, storing one row per CDR3 protein. Counted here are a few hundred thousand distinct CDR3 sequences, 17% occurring once; the ten biggest clones make up approximately 15%. Sequencing used PBMCs, obtained less than 6 days after the first yellow fever vaccination. All receptors come from a man younger than 30 who received the YFV17D yellow fever vaccine. CDR3s leave out the opening cysteine and the closing phenylalanine or tryptophan.

j_call: TRBJ1-2
v_call: TRBV6-5
cdr3_aa: ASSYSRTYGYT

j_call: TRBJ2-5
v_call: TRBV15
cdr3_aa: ATSRGGTSGGLETQY

j_call: TRBJ1-1
v_call: TRBV21-1
cdr3_aa: ASSPKTRNTEAF

j_call: TRBJ2-5
v_call: TRBV7-2
cdr3_aa: ASSPGLAGGQETQY

j_call: TRBJ2-7
v_call: TRBV6-1
cdr3_aa: ASTATGPYEQY

j_call: TRBJ2-1
v_call: TRBV7-2
cdr3_aa: ASSRSGGGEQF

j_call: TRBJ2-3
v_call: TRBV7-9
cdr3_aa: ASTGADTQY

j_call: TRBJ2-5
v_call: TRBV10-1
cdr3_aa: ASSEVGGGYQETQY

j_call: TRBJ1-2
v_call: TRBV11-2
cdr3_aa: ASRGAAAVQRGYT

j_call: TRBJ2-6
v_call: TRBV20-1
cdr3_aa: SASQAHAGANVLT

j_call: TRBJ1-4
v_call: TRBV28
cdr3_aa: ASSFHGTGNEKLF

j_call: TRBJ1-1
v_call: TRBV11-1
cdr3_aa: ASTGAGGNLRGNTEAF

j_call: TRBJ2-1
v_call: TRBV5-5
cdr3_aa: ASSLLRHEQF

j_call: TRBJ2-7
v_call: TRBV19
cdr3_aa: ASGNTYEQY

j_call: TRBJ1-1
v_call: TRBV28
cdr3_aa: ASSPGSGPEAF

j_call: TRBJ2-2
v_call: TRBV19
cdr3_aa: ASSIVPRGTGELF

j_call: TRBJ2-1
v_call: TRBV2
cdr3_aa: ASSPPGPEQF

j_call: TRBJ2-7
v_call: TRBV5-1
cdr3_aa: ASSDNSYEQY

j_call: TRBJ2-2
v_call: TRBV5-1
cdr3_aa: ASSWTGTGNTGELF

j_call: TRBJ1-5
v_call: TRBV5-6
cdr3_aa: ASSRRGPGGQPQH

j_call: TRBJ2-3
v_call: TRBV5-1
cdr3_aa: ASSGDRVRTDTQY

j_call: TRBJ2-1
v_call: TRBV20-1
cdr3_aa: SAYFAGGNEQF

j_call: TRBJ2-1
v_call: TRBV7-9
cdr3_aa: ASSSSDRGLYNEQF

j_call: TRBJ2-5
v_call: TRBV5-1
cdr3_aa: ASGTAGEETQY

j_call: TRBJ2-5
v_call: TRBV5-1
cdr3_aa: ASGAEGETQY

j_call: TRBJ2-2
v_call: TRBV7-2
cdr3_aa: ASSIRQGASTGELF

j_call: TRBJ1-5
v_call: TRBV6-2/TRBV6-3
cdr3_aa: ASSLMSRGQPQH

j_call: TRBJ2-3
v_call: TRBV6-2/TRBV6-3
cdr3_aa: ASSWGDRDTQY

j_call: TRBJ1-1
v_call: TRBV6-5
cdr3_aa: ASSFRVDTEAF

j_call: TRBJ2-7
v_call: TRBV9
cdr3_aa: ASSVGQGVMWEQY

j_call: TRBJ2-3
v_call: TRBV5-1
cdr3_aa: ASSFLDSTDTQY

j_call: TRBJ1-4
v_call: TRBV20-1
cdr3_aa: SARSGTGGEGEKLF